The rows below give T cell receptor beta chains drawn from one sample of a study of blood T cell repertoires in COVID-19. Using immunoSEQ multiplex PCR, the repertoire was profiled, and TCRdb retains in-frame clones only, with some absent. The table records 150,000 to 180,000 clones, around 85% of them present only once. Source material: peripheral blood. These receptors originate from a woman aged 55 to 70 with acute or convalescent COVID-19. The CDR3 runs from the conserved cysteine through the conserved F or W. Fields, in order: clone size, D gene, J gene, V gene, CDR3 protein, CDR3 DNA. D genes are given only for firm matches. Clone size is stated in some rows and not others, as once, few, many or a class when expanded.

size: NA; D: NA; J: TRBJ1-6; V: TRBV11-2; CDR3: CASSWLDSRNSPLHF; DNA: TGTGCCAGCAGCTGGCTGGACAGTCGTAATTCACCCCTCCACTTT
size: NA; D: TRBD1; J: TRBJ2-7; V: TRBV29-1; CDR3: CSVSDRLTYEQYF; DNA: TGCAGCGTCTCGGACAGGTTAACCTACGAGCAGTACTTC
size: NA; D: NA; J: TRBJ2-1; V: TRBV5-1; CDR3: CASSPQGSSYNEQFF; DNA: TGCGCCAGCAGCCCCCAGGGAAGCTCCTACAATGAGCAGTTCTTC
size: few; D: NA; J: TRBJ2-7; V: TRBV5-1; CDR3: CASSLGGAQREQYF; DNA: TGCGCCAGCAGCTTGGGCGGGGCCCAACGAGAGCAGTACTTC
size: NA; D: NA; J: TRBJ1-1; V: TRBV5-4; CDR3: CASSLGLGEAEAFF; DNA: TGTGCCAGCAGCTTGGGATTAGGGGAGGCTGAAGCTTTCTTT
size: NA; D: NA; J: TRBJ1-1; V: TRBV7-8; CDR3: CASSLVWQNTEAFF; DNA: TGTGCCAGCAGCTTAGTATGGCAGAACACTGAAGCTTTCTTT
size: NA; D: TRBD2; J: TRBJ2-1; V: TRBV19; CDR3: CASSITSGGGSYNEQFF; DNA: TGTGCCAGTAGTATAACTAGCGGGGGCGGCTCCTACAATGAGCAGTTCTTC
size: NA; D: TRBD1; J: TRBJ1-2; V: TRBV2; CDR3: CASSVDRVNYGYTF; DNA: TGTGCCAGCAGCGTAGACAGGGTTAACTATGGCTACACCTTC
size: NA; D: TRBD1; J: TRBJ2-3; V: TRBV24-1; CDR3: CATSEPGTGTDTQYF; DNA: TGTGCCACCAGTGAGCCCGGGACAGGCACAGATACGCAGTATTTT
size: once; D: TRBD1; J: TRBJ1-1; V: TRBV10-3; CDR3: CAISESGQGVFTEAFF; DNA: TGTGCCATCAGTGAGTCGGGGCAGGGGGTGTTCACTGAAGCTTTCTTT
size: few; D: TRBD2; J: TRBJ2-7; V: TRBV6-5; CDR3: CASSSPGGGAYEQYF; DNA: TGTGCCAGCAGTTCCCCCGGCGGGGGGGCCTACGAGCAGTACTTC
size: NA; D: TRBD1; J: TRBJ1-1; V: TRBV3-1/TRBV3-2; CDR3: CASSPPGTVMNTEAFF; DNA: TGTGCCAGCAGCCCTCCCGGGACAGTCATGAACACTGAAGCTTTCTTT
size: NA; D: TRBD1; J: TRBJ1-2; V: TRBV6-6; CDR3: CASSHRQGNYGYTF; DNA: TGTGCCAGCAGTCACCGACAGGGTAACTATGGCTACACCTTC
size: NA; D: TRBD2; J: TRBJ2-3; V: TRBV15; CDR3: CATRPPGAGGTDTQYF; DNA: TGTGCCACCAGACCCCCGGGGGCGGGGGGAACAGATACGCAGTATTTT
size: NA; D: TRBD1; J: TRBJ1-1; V: TRBV5-4; CDR3: CASSSGTGLLEAFF; DNA: TGTGCCAGCAGCTCCGGGACAGGTCTCCTTGAAGCTTTCTTT
size: NA; D: NA; J: TRBJ1-5; V: TRBV5-6; CDR3: CASSLSRARGSNQPQHF; DNA: TGTGCCAGCAGCTTGTCGAGGGCCCGAGGTAGCAATCAGCCCCAGCATTTT
size: NA; D: NA; J: TRBJ1-4; V: TRBV29-1; CDR3: CSVGERFEKLFF; DNA: TGCAGCGTTGGGGAGAGGTTTGAAAAACTGTTTTTT
size: NA; D: TRBD1; J: TRBJ1-2; V: TRBV19; CDR3: CASISTPGQANYGYTF; DNA: TGTGCCAGTATCTCTACGCCGGGACAGGCGAACTATGGCTACACCTTC
size: NA; D: NA; J: TRBJ2-5; V: TRBV5-1; CDR3: CASSLGGYVETQYF; DNA: TGCGCCAGCAGCTTGGGAGGTTATGTTGAGACCCAGTACTTC
size: NA; D: NA; J: TRBJ1-1; V: TRBV7-2; CDR3: CASSPSGAFLRAFF; DNA: TGTGCCAGCAGCCCGAGTGGGGCCTTCTTGAGGGCTTTCTTT
size: once; D: TRBD1; J: TRBJ2-7; V: TRBV7-8; CDR3: CASSAGQGGYEQYF; DNA: TGTGCCAGCAGCGCGGGACAGGGAGGCTACGAGCAGTACTTC
size: NA; D: NA; J: TRBJ2-2; V: TRBV5-5; CDR3: CASSLYGTAGLNTGELFF; DNA: TGTGCCAGCAGCTTGTACGGAACTGCGGGGCTGAACACCGGGGAGCTGTTTTTT
size: NA; D: NA; J: TRBJ1-1; V: TRBV3-1/TRBV3-2; CDR3: CASRPGTGRATEAFF; DNA: TGTGCCAGCAGACCTGGGACGGGGAGGGCCACTGAAGCTTTCTTT
size: NA; D: TRBD1; J: TRBJ1-5; V: TRBV19; CDR3: CASRHTGGRQPQHF; DNA: TGTGCCAGTAGGCACACAGGGGGCCGGCAGCCCCAGCATTTT
size: NA; D: NA; J: TRBJ2-2; V: TRBV18; CDR3: CASSPAGRNTGELFF; DNA: TGTGCCAGCTCACCAGCGGGGAGGAACACCGGGGAGCTGTTTTTT
size: NA; D: TRBD1; J: TRBJ1-1; V: TRBV6-6; CDR3: CASAVDRGTTEAFF; DNA: TGTGCCAGCGCCGTCGACAGGGGCACCACTGAAGCTTTCTTT
size: NA; D: TRBD1; J: TRBJ1-1; V: TRBV2; CDR3: CASKDRAMNTEAFF; DNA: TGTGCCAGCAAGGACAGGGCAATGAACACTGAAGCTTTCTTT
size: few; D: NA; J: TRBJ1-4; V: TRBV27; CDR3: CASSWSATNEKLFF; DNA: TGTGCCAGCAGTTGGTCAGCAACTAATGAAAAACTGTTTTTT
size: NA; D: NA; J: TRBJ1-2; V: TRBV6-6; CDR3: CASITGTQGIGYTF; DNA: TGTGCCAGCATCACCGGGACACAGGGTATTGGCTACACCTTC
size: NA; D: TRBD2; J: TRBJ2-5; V: TRBV7-3; CDR3: CASSLNVGGAQETQYF; DNA: TGTGCCAGCAGCTTAAATGTCGGGGGGGCCCAAGAGACCCAGTACTTC
size: once; D: NA; J: TRBJ1-5; V: TRBV12-5; CDR3: CASGLGRQPLNSNQPQHF; DNA: TGTGCTAGTGGTTTGGGGAGACAGCCTCTCAATAGCAATCAGCCCCAGCATTTT
size: once; D: TRBD1; J: TRBJ2-5; V: TRBV3-1/TRBV3-2; CDR3: CASSRAPGGQETQYF; DNA: TGTGCCAGCAGCCGGGCCCCAGGGGGCCAAGAGACCCAGTACTTC
size: NA; D: TRBD2; J: TRBJ2-5; V: TRBV6-5; CDR3: CASSRTSGGETQYF; DNA: TGTGCCAGCAGTCGGACTAGCGGGGGGGAGACCCAGTACTTC
size: NA; D: TRBD1; J: TRBJ1-3; V: TRBV27; CDR3: CASSLWTGGTSFSGNTIYF; DNA: TGTGCCAGCAGTTTATGGACAGGGGGCACCTCCTTCTCTGGAAACACCATATATTTT
size: NA; D: NA; J: TRBJ1-6; V: TRBV2; CDR3: CASSGGPLRSPLHF; DNA: TGTGCCAGCAGTGGAGGGCCGCTTAGATCACCCCTCCACTTT
size: NA; D: TRBD2; J: TRBJ2-3; V: TRBV2; CDR3: CASSEESSGIF; DNA: TGTGCCAGCAGTGAGGAGTCTAGCGGGATTTTT
size: NA; D: TRBD2; J: TRBJ2-3; V: TRBV3-1/TRBV3-2; CDR3: CASSAATGLAGTDTQYF; DNA: TGTGCCAGCAGCGCCGCCACGGGACTAGCGGGCACAGATACGCAGTATTTT
size: NA; D: TRBD2; J: TRBJ2-1; V: TRBV7-3; CDR3: CASSPSISDWTSDNEQFF; DNA: TGTGCCAGCAGCCCTTCCATCTCGGATTGGACTAGCGACAATGAGCAGTTCTTC
size: NA; D: TRBD1; J: TRBJ2-3; V: TRBV19; CDR3: CASSTTGVNTDTQYF; DNA: TGTGCCAGTAGTACCACAGGGGTAAACACAGATACGCAGTATTTT
size: NA; D: NA; J: TRBJ1-4; V: TRBV5-1; CDR3: CASSLVAATNEKLFF; DNA: TGCGCCAGCAGCTTGGTGGCAGCAACTAATGAAAAACTGTTTTTT
size: NA; D: TRBD2; J: TRBJ2-2; V: TRBV5-1; CDR3: CASSLAGGTNTGELFF; DNA: TGCGCCAGCAGCTTGGCCGGGGGGACTAACACCGGGGAGCTGTTTTTT
size: once; D: TRBD2; J: TRBJ2-5; V: TRBV18; CDR3: CASSPSGRQETQYF; DNA: TGTGCCAGCTCACCATCCGGGAGGCAAGAGACCCAGTACTTC